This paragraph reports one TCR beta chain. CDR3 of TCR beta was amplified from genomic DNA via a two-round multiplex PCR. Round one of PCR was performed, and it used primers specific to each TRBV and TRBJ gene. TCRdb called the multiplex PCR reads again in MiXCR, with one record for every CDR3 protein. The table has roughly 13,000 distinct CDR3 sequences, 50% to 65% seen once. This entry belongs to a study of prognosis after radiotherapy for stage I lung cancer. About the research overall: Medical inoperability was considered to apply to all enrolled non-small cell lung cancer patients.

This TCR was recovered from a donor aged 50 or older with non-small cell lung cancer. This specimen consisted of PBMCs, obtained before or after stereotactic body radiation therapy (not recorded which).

The CDR3, as DNA: TGTGCCAGCAGCTTCCACGGACAGGGCTACGAGCAGTACTTC. Encoded protein: CASSFHGQGYEQYF. The chain recombines TRBV7-2 with TRBJ2-7, with 8 bases fitting TRBD1. The germline V gene encodes CDR1 SGHTA and CDR2 FQGNSA. Trimming removed 3 bases from V and 3 bases from J; junction bases left unmatched: 4. The CDR3 runs to 14 residues. The full variable domain, with the rest looked up from reference TRBV7-2 and TRBJ2-7, is GAGVSQSPSNKVTEKGKDVELRCDPISGHTALYWYRQSLGQGLEFLIYFQGNSAPDKSGLPSDRFSAERTGGSVSTLTIQRTQQEDSAVYLCASSFHGQGYEQYFGPGTRLTVT.